Listed below are T cell receptor beta chains from one sample, sequenced in a study of blood T cell repertoires in COVID-19. Some clones are missing from TCRdb's copy, which holds only in-frame ones; the method was immunoSEQ multiplex PCR. The data contain about 130,000 clones, 75% to 90% of them seen just once; the ten biggest clones take up 18%. The sample taken for sequencing was PBMCs or T cells enriched from blood (not recorded which). The receptors were sampled from a man aged 30-40 years who had recovered from COVID-19. Each CDR3 is given with its conserved first and last residue. The order of the fields is J gene, V gene, CDR3 protein.

>TRBJ1-1|TRBV10-3
CATQGSITEAFF
>TRBJ1-1|TRBV25-1
CASSDWEGRPEAFF
>TRBJ2-5|TRBV28
CASVGSEVIGWETQYF
>TRBJ1-2|TRBV5-1
CASSHPGQGANGYTF
>TRBJ1-5|TRBV19
CASSIEGLFEVFSNQPQHF
>TRBJ2-5|TRBV18
CASSPPIRDAGETQYF
>TRBJ1-6|TRBV7-8
CASSLVPEGYNSPLHF
>TRBJ1-1|TRBV5-1
CASSLAGNRNTEAFF
>TRBJ1-4|TRBV6-1
CASSDDLVVGTGNEKLFF
>TRBJ1-1|TRBV5-1
CASSPNRGGRDTEAFF
>TRBJ2-3|TRBV5-1
CASSSGLAGGPVTDTQYF
>TRBJ2-5|TRBV18
CASSPDISWETQYF
>TRBJ2-2|TRBV18
CASSPLWDPGRGSNTGELFF
>TRBJ2-7|TRBV23-1
CASSQSRDSGEQYF
>TRBJ1-1|TRBV2
CASSENGNTEAFF
>TRBJ2-1|TRBV11-1
CASSLGSGGATNEQFF
>TRBJ1-2|TRBV5-4
CASSLGQEIYGYTF
>TRBJ2-2|TRBV29-1
CSGGRSPDTGELFF
>TRBJ2-5|TRBV11-2
CASSPGGRWETQYF
>TRBJ2-3|TRBV9
CASSVRGTSGRAHPDTQYF
>TRBJ1-2|TRBV4-1
CASSQEGQFYGYTF
>TRBJ2-5|TRBV2
CASSEFPAREETQYF
>TRBJ1-5|TRBV19
CASSISWDRVLNQPQHF
>TRBJ2-5|TRBV7-2
CASSLWASGSQETQYF
>TRBJ2-4|TRBV18
CASSPQGPWSQEDIQYF
>TRBJ2-1|TRBV13
CASSVLTSGGTSYNEQFF
>TRBJ2-2|TRBV4-2
CASSQGPPSVAGELFF
>TRBJ2-1|TRBV11-2
CASSLDPPSGRAGEQFF
>TRBJ1-6|TRBV19
CASSIPGYNSPLHF
>TRBJ2-5|TRBV9
CASSGGTGETQYF
>TRBJ2-3|TRBV2
CASSAWGGRTDTQYF
>TRBJ2-7|TRBV5-1
CASSSGQEQYF